One sample yielded the 15 T cell receptor beta chains listed below, sequenced in a study of blood T cells in healthy people across ages. Alongside a J-beta primer mix, a sample-barcoded 5' primer served in a second PCR lasting about 7 to 12 cycles. One entry per CDR3 protein, called by TCRdb with MiXCR from the 5' RACE reads. Among around 690,000 distinct CDR3 sequences listed, about 53% were seen once. Sequencing used blood. The receptors stem from a man aged 55 to 70 in good health.

J is TRBJ2-7 and V is TRBV27; 7 nucleotides match TRBD1. Germline CDR1 MNHEY, CDR2 SMNVEV (reference sequence). Trimming removed 5 bases from V and 0 bases from J; junction bases left unmatched: 10. The CDR3 consists of 16 residues. In DNA form, the CDR3 reads TGTGCCAGCAGTCCCAGGACAGGTTCAAGCTCCTACGAGCAGTACTTC. Translated: CASSPRTGSSSYEQYF.

V usage is TRBV6-5 and J usage is TRBJ2-2, with 11 bases that match TRBD2. TRBJ2-3 matches the DNA end more closely, so the J call is doubtful. CDR1 MNHEY and CDR2 SVGAGI come from the germline V gene. CDR3 length: 18 amino acids. The CDR3 sequence is CASSYSWTTSGGGDTQYF. The CDR3 nucleotides read TGTGCCAGCAGTTACTCGTGGACAACTAGCGGGGGAGGAGATACGCAGTATTTT.

This clonotype was counted only a few times. The chain links TRBV6-2 or TRBV6-3 to TRBJ1-4, with no clear D. V gave up 0 bases and J gave up 8 bases, with 13 bases separating them. From germline, CDR1 is MNHEY and CDR2 SVGEGT. The CDR3 is 15 amino acids. The CDR3 here is CASSYSGSYKEKLFF. Written as DNA, the CDR3 is TGTGCCAGCAGTTACTCGGGGAGCTATAAAGAAAAACTGTTTTTT.

The V call is TRBV29-1, the J call TRBJ2-3; 10 bases are a match to TRBD2. V was pared by 4 bases and J by 7 bases, with 11 bases of the junction left unmatched. From germline, CDR1 is SQVTM and CDR2 ANQGSEA. The CDR3 loop spans 15 amino acids. This CDR3 reads CSVALLAGVLNTQYF. As DNA, the CDR3 is TGCAGCGTTGCTCTCCTAGCGGGGGTCCTCAATACGCAGTATTTT.

This clonotype was detected ten times or more. The rearrangement uses TRBV7-9 and TRBJ2-3, with D possibly TRBD2 on 6 matching bases. This CDR3 is 14 amino acids long. Trimming removed 5 bases from V and 3 bases from J, with 12 bases in between. The germline CDR1 and CDR2 sequences are SEHNR and FQNEAQ (reference sequence). The CDR3 DNA reads as TGTGCCAGCAGCCCCTCTGGGGGGACAGATACGCAGTATTTT. It encodes CASSPSGGTDTQYF.

This clonotype was observed a few times. The V call is TRBV6-1, the J call TRBJ1-6, with TRBD1 as a possible D gene (5 bases). From germline, CDR1 is MNHNS and CDR2 SASEGT. CDR3 size: 14 residues. V was clipped by 4 bases and J by 14 bases, with 18 bases between them. The CDR3 loop is CASSGDFPGLALHF. The CDR3 DNA sequence: TGTGCCAGCAGTGGGGACTTCCCGGGCTTGGCCCTCCACTTT.

This clonotype appeared a single time. The chain uses TRBV6-2 or TRBV6-3 and TRBJ2-6, with 9 bases matching TRBD1. This CDR3 is built from 17 residues. CDR1 is MNHEY and CDR2 is SVGEGT in the germline V gene. V was pared by 6 bases and J by 4 bases, with 10 bases of the junction left unmatched. The CDR3 DNA reads as TGTGCCAGCAGACCCTCGGGACAGGGTTGGGGGGCCAACGTCCTGACTTTC. Translated: CASRPSGQGWGANVLTF.

The genes are TRBV20-1 and TRBJ2-7, with a weak D call TRBD1 (6 bases). Trimming took 0 bases from V and 0 from J, leaving 9 bases between them. The CDR3 has 14 amino acids. Germline V CDR1 and CDR2: DFQATT, SNEGSKA (reference sequence). CDR3 loop: CSARDRTASYEQYF. DNA for the CDR3: TGCAGTGCTAGAGATAGGACAGCCTCCTACGAGCAGTACTTC.

This clonotype came up a few times. CDR3 coding DNA: TGTGCCAGCTCACCATGGGCAGGGGATGGCTACGAGCAGTACTTC. It encodes CASSPWAGDGYEQYF. The chain carries TRBV18 and TRBJ2-7, with D possibly TRBD1 on 6 matching bases. CDR1 and CDR2 (germline): KGHSH, LQKENI. The V and J ends lost 2 bases and 3 bases respectively, with 14 bases between them. The CDR3 spans 15 residues.

V usage is TRBV6-5 and J usage is TRBJ2-5, with 7 bases aligning to TRBD1. V shed 3 bases and J 4 bases; nucleotides not matched to a gene: 8. The V gene's germline CDR1 is MNHEY and CDR2 SVGAGI. The CDR3 extends over 15 amino acids. The CDR3 is CASSYVGGEGETQYF. The CDR3 region has the DNA TGTGCCAGCAGTTATGTAGGGGGCGAGGGAGAGACCCAGTACTTC.

The genes are TRBV5-4 and TRBJ2-2, with TRBD1 matching over 11 bases. In germline, CDR1 is SGHNT, CDR2 YYREEE (reference sequence). J gave up 6 bases and V 3 bases, and 1 base lay outside the gene matches. The CDR3 contains 14 residues. The CDR3 nucleotides read TGTGCCAGCAGCTGGGGACAGGGGGCCGGGGAGCTGTTTTTT. It codes for CASSWGQGAGELFF.

The chain joins TRBV7-2 to TRBJ2-3, with TRBD2 matching 11 bases. The CDR3 contains 16 residues. Germline V gene sequence: CDR1 SGHTA, CDR2 FQGNSA. V dropped 5 bases and J dropped 2; count of bases not matched to a gene: 6. Here the CDR3 reads CASSVGTSGNTDTQYF. In nucleotides, the CDR3 is TGTGCCAGCAGCGTCGGGACTAGCGGAAACACAGATACGCAGTATTTT.

This clonotype has at least ten counts. This rearrangement joins TRBV28 to TRBJ2-5; D not resolved. V was clipped by 8 bases and J by 5 bases, with 15 bases between them. Germline V gene sequence: CDR1 MDHEN, CDR2 SYDVKM. This CDR3 contains 13 residues. This chain's CDR3 is CASLTPRRETQYF. The CDR3 nucleotides read TGTGCCAGCCTCACCCCCCGGCGGGAGACCCAGTACTTC.

The chain combines TRBV6-1 with TRBJ2-1, with D uncertain. The ends were cut back, 9 bases at V and 2 bases at J, with 11 bases in the middle. Germline V gene data show CDR1 as MNHNS and CDR2 as SASEGT. This CDR3 spans 13 amino acids. The CDR3 protein is CASQEPPYNEQFF. The CDR3 DNA is TGTGCCAGTCAAGAGCCCCCCTACAATGAGCAGTTCTTC.

The chain recombines TRBV20-1 with TRBJ2-7, with D unclear. The J call could be wrong; TRBJ2-5 is a better fit for the DNA end. Germline V CDR1 and CDR2: DFQATT, SNEGSKA (reference sequence). The CDR3 covers 13 residues. Here the CDR3 DNA reads TGCAGTGCTAGGGAAGGATCGACCGGGACCCAGTACTTC. Translation gives CSAREGSTGTQYF.